This TCR beta chain was sequenced for a study of beta chain features in type 1 diabetes. It was via CD45RO/CCR7/CD25/CD127/CD95/CD27 that CD4+ naive, central memory, regulatory and stem cell-like memory cells were sorted. Sequencing targeted expressed TCRB transcripts, as all isolated RNA had been reverse transcribed. TCRdb's table, derived via immunoSEQ multiplex PCR, lists solely in-frame clones and lacks some. This table holds about 660,000 clones, about an eighth found once. Study observations and caveats: Cells with high TCR expression could be over-represented when cDNA is sequenced. Moderate but significant shortening of TCRB CDR3s was recorded in all four CD4+ subsets from Type 1 diabetes patients. The study found that naive, central memory and Treg TCRB repertoires appeared more similar in patients than in healthy donors.

Points on this clone: Antigen unknown. One end of the junction does not line up with germline, which may come from a read error.

This sequence was found in a man in his late teens or twenties with type 1 diabetes. The material sequenced was naive CD4+ T cells from blood.

This chain's CDR3 is CASSLPPVKQAF. CDR3 sequence (DNA): TGTGCCAGCAGCCTCCCGCCTGTTAAGCAGGCCTTT. The genes are TRBV28 and TRBJ1-1; D uncertain. Germline V lookup: CDR1 MDHEN, CDR2 SYDVKM. The CDR3 runs 12 residues.